A selection of T cell receptor beta chains follows, all from one sample in a study of blood T cell repertoires in COVID-19. Only in-frame clones appear in the TCRdb table, and some are missing; sequencing was by immunoSEQ multiplex PCR. The sample holds about 470,000 clones, about nine tenths seen once. Sequencing used PBMCs or T cells enriched from blood (not recorded which). Every receptor here comes from a woman under 30 who had recovered from COVID-19. The CDR3 runs from the conserved cysteine through the conserved F or W. A D gene is named only where the DNA matches it firmly. Expanded clones get a size class; other rows say once, few or many, or leave the size out.

size: NA; D: NA; V: TRBV19; J: TRBJ2-5; DNA: TGTGCCAGTAGTATGGGCCAGGGCTACGAGACCCAGTACTTC; CDR3: CASSMGQGYETQYF
size: NA; D: NA; V: TRBV19; J: TRBJ1-1; DNA: TGTGCCAGTAGTCCAGGGATGGCTGAAGCTTTCTTT; CDR3: CASSPGMAEAFF
size: NA; D: NA; V: TRBV19; J: TRBJ1-5; DNA: TGTGCCAGTAGTATAGGTTGGAGGGGAAGGAGCAATCAGCCCCAGCATTTT; CDR3: CASSIGWRGRSNQPQHF
size: NA; D: TRBD2; V: TRBV2; J: TRBJ2-5; DNA: TGTGCCAGCAGCTCAGAAGGGGGAGCGGGGGGCCCGCCCCAGTACTTC; CDR3: CASSSEGGAGGPPQYF
size: NA; D: NA; V: TRBV27; J: TRBJ1-2; DNA: TGTGCCAGCAGTTCCTGGGCCGGGGGAAGCTATGGCTACACCTTC; CDR3: CASSSWAGGSYGYTF
size: NA; D: TRBD1; V: TRBV29-1; J: TRBJ1-1; DNA: TGCAGCGGCCAGGGGGCGCGGGAGACTGAAGCTTTCTTT; CDR3: CSGQGARETEAFF
size: NA; D: NA; V: TRBV6-5; J: TRBJ1-1; DNA: TGTGCCAGCCTCTCCCCCCGCGCAGGGGACACTGAAGCTTTCTTT; CDR3: CASLSPRAGDTEAFF
size: NA; D: TRBD2; V: TRBV7-9; J: TRBJ2-1; DNA: TGTGCCAGCAGCTTATACAAGACTAGCGGGTTAAGCTCCTACAATGAGCAGTTCTTC; CDR3: CASSLYKTSGLSSYNEQFF
size: NA; D: TRBD2; V: TRBV23-1; J: TRBJ2-1; DNA: TGCGCCAGCAGTCAGCCTCCCTTAGCGGGGGGGTACAATGAGCAGTTCTTC; CDR3: CASSQPPLAGGYNEQFF
size: NA; D: TRBD2; V: TRBV5-6; J: TRBJ2-4; DNA: TGTGCCAGCAGCCCCAAAGGGAGGCTAGCGGGGTCAGCCAAAAACATTCAGTACTTC; CDR3: CASSPKGRLAGSAKNIQYF
size: NA; D: NA; V: TRBV4-1; J: TRBJ2-7; DNA: TGCGCCAGCAGCTCACTCAGGGACGAGCAGTACTTC; CDR3: CASSSLRDEQYF
size: NA; D: TRBD1; V: TRBV9; J: TRBJ2-3; DNA: TGTGCCAGCAGCGGACGATACGGGACAGGGAGGGATACGCAGTATTTT; CDR3: CASSGRYGTGRDTQYF
size: NA; D: NA; V: TRBV2; J: TRBJ1-2; DNA: TGTGCCAGCAGTCCCCTCTATGGCTACACCTTC; CDR3: CASSPLYGYTF
size: NA; D: NA; V: TRBV28; J: TRBJ1-3; DNA: TGTGCCAGCAGTTTAAGGGGCTCTGGAAACACCATATATTTT; CDR3: CASSLRGSGNTIYF
size: NA; D: TRBD1; V: TRBV5-5; J: TRBJ1-1; DNA: TGTGCCAGCAGCCTACTGACAGGGCAAACTGAAGCTTTCTTT; CDR3: CASSLLTGQTEAFF
size: few; D: TRBD1; V: TRBV5-1; J: TRBJ1-1; DNA: TGCGCCAGCAGCCTACAGGGGGACACTGAAGCTTTCTTT; CDR3: CASSLQGDTEAFF
size: NA; D: NA; V: TRBV12-3/TRBV12-4; J: TRBJ2-5; DNA: TGTGCCAGCCGTGCGGATTTTGGGGAGACCCAGTACTTC; CDR3: CASRADFGETQYF
size: NA; D: TRBD1; V: TRBV12-3/TRBV12-4; J: TRBJ1-1; DNA: TGTGCCAGCCTACAGGGGTTAGGCACTGAAGCTTTCTTT; CDR3: CASLQGLGTEAFF
size: NA; D: NA; V: TRBV5-5; J: TRBJ2-1; DNA: TGTGCCAGCAGCCATCCCCGTGGGACTGGCCCCAATGAGCAGTTCTTC; CDR3: CASSHPRGTGPNEQFF
size: NA; D: NA; V: TRBV28; J: TRBJ1-6; DNA: TGTGCCAGCAGTTTAGACCCAGGGCTTAATTCACCCCTCCACTTT; CDR3: CASSLDPGLNSPLHF
size: NA; D: TRBD1; V: TRBV10-1; J: TRBJ2-2; DNA: TGCGCCAGCAGTGAGTCAACAGGGGACACCGGGGAGCTGTTTTTT; CDR3: CASSESTGDTGELFF
size: NA; D: NA; V: TRBV28; J: TRBJ2-7; DNA: TGTGCCAGCAGTCCCCAGGGTGTTTCCCCTTACGAGCAGTACTTC; CDR3: CASSPQGVSPYEQYF
size: NA; D: TRBD1; V: TRBV11-2; J: TRBJ2-7; DNA: TGTGCCAGCAGCCCCCTGGACAGGGGCTCCTACGAGCAGTACTTC; CDR3: CASSPLDRGSYEQYF
size: once; D: NA; V: TRBV12-3/TRBV12-4; J: TRBJ1-1; DNA: TGTGCCAGCAGTTCGGGGACTCCTGAAGCTTTCTTT; CDR3: CASSSGTPEAFF
size: NA; D: TRBD1; V: TRBV24-1; J: TRBJ1-2; DNA: TGTGCCACCAGCCGGACAGGGGGCACCGATGGCTACACCTTC; CDR3: CATSRTGGTDGYTF
size: NA; D: NA; V: TRBV28; J: TRBJ2-1; DNA: TGTGCCAGCAGTTCCCTATCCCCCAATGAGCAGTTCTTC; CDR3: CASSSLSPNEQFF
size: few; D: NA; V: TRBV4-2; J: TRBJ1-3; DNA: TGTGCCAGCAGCCAAGAATTTGGAGATCTTGGGAACACCATATATTTT; CDR3: CASSQEFGDLGNTIYF
size: NA; D: NA; V: TRBV19; J: TRBJ2-7; DNA: TGTGCCAGTAGTAGACAGGAAAGCTCCTACGAGCAGTACTTC; CDR3: CASSRQESSYEQYF
size: NA; D: TRBD1; V: TRBV2; J: TRBJ1-1; DNA: TGTGCCAGCAGGGATAGGGGGCATAACACTGAAGCTTTCTTT; CDR3: CASRDRGHNTEAFF
size: once; D: NA; V: TRBV5-1; J: TRBJ2-5; DNA: TGCGCCAGCAGCTTGGCCGTCGGGGATGCGGAGACCCAGTACTTC; CDR3: CASSLAVGDAETQYF
size: NA; D: NA; V: TRBV2; J: TRBJ1-1; DNA: TGTGCCAGCACCCTAAACAGGCCGAACACTGAAGCTTTCTTT; CDR3: CASTLNRPNTEAFF
size: NA; D: NA; V: TRBV7-9; J: TRBJ2-5; DNA: TGTGCCAGCAGCTTAGGGCCGTACCAAGAGACCCAGTACTTC; CDR3: CASSLGPYQETQYF
size: NA; D: NA; V: TRBV3-1/TRBV3-2; J: TRBJ1-2; DNA: TGTGCCAGCAGCCATGAGGCGGGATATTCAGTTGCTAACTATGGCTACACCTTC; CDR3: CASSHEAGYSVANYGYTF
size: NA; D: TRBD2; V: TRBV7-2; J: TRBJ2-2; DNA: TGTGCCAGCAGCTTCCGAAGCGGGGGGGAGAACACCGGGGAGCTGTTTTTT; CDR3: CASSFRSGGENTGELFF
size: NA; D: TRBD1; V: TRBV12-5; J: TRBJ2-1; DNA: TGTGCTAGTGGTTTGGTAGGGTGGGGACAGGGGGACAATGAGCAGTTCTTC; CDR3: CASGLVGWGQGDNEQFF
size: NA; D: TRBD1; V: TRBV11-2; J: TRBJ2-3; DNA: TGTGCCAGCAGCACACGACAGGGGCCCACAGATACGCAGTATTTT; CDR3: CASSTRQGPTDTQYF
size: NA; D: NA; V: TRBV28; J: TRBJ1-2; DNA: TGTGCCAGCAGTCTGACCAGGGGTATCTATGGCTACACCTTC; CDR3: CASSLTRGIYGYTF
size: NA; D: NA; V: TRBV24-1; J: TRBJ1-1; DNA: TGTGCCACCAGTGATCCAACTACAGGGAACACTGAAGCTTTCTTT; CDR3: CATSDPTTGNTEAFF
size: NA; D: TRBD1; V: TRBV11-2; J: TRBJ1-1; DNA: TGTGCCAGCAGCTTAGACCAGACAGGGGGCTTGGCTTTTTTT; CDR3: CASSLDQTGGLAFF
size: once; D: NA; V: TRBV5-4; J: TRBJ2-4; DNA: TGTGCCAGCAGCTTGGAAAGGGGCAATAGCATTCAGTACTTC; CDR3: CASSLERGNSIQYF
size: NA; D: NA; V: TRBV29-1; J: TRBJ1-1; DNA: TGCAGCGTTGTACGCCTGGATGGAGGGACGGACACTGAAGCTTTCTTT; CDR3: CSVVRLDGGTDTEAFF